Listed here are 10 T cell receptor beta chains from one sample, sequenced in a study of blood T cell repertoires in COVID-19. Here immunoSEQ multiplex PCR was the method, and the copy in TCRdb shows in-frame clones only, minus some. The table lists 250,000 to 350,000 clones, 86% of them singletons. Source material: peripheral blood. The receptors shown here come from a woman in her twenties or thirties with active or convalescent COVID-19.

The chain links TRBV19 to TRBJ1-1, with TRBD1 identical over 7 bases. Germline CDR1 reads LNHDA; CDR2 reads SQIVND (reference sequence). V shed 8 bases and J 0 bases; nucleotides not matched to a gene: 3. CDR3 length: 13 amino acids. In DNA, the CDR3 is TGTGCCAGTGGGACAGCATTGAACACTGAAGCTTTCTTT. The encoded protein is CASGTALNTEAFF.

The CDR3 here is CASKEGALGETQYF. CDR3 nucleotides: TGTGCCTCCAAGGAGGGGGCCCTGGGGGAGACCCAGTACTTC. This chain links TRBV19 with TRBJ2-5, with a possible D match to TRBD1 (7 bases). Germline V lookup: CDR1 LNHDA, CDR2 SQIVND (reference sequence). V was shortened by 11 bases and J by 5 bases, with 21 bases between the two germline ends. This CDR3 comprises 14 residues.

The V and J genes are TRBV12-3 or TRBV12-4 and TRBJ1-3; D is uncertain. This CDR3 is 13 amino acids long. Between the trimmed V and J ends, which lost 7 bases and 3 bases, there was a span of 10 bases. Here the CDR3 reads CASTTSVGNTIYF. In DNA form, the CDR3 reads TGTGCCAGCACCACCTCGGTTGGAAACACCATATATTTT.

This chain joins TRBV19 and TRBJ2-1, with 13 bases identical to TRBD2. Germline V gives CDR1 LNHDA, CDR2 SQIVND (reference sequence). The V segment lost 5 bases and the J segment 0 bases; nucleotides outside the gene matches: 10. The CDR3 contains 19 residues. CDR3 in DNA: TGTGCCAGTAGTTCCAGGACTAGCGGGGGCCAGAGCTCCTACAATGAGCAGTTCTTC. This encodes CASSSRTSGGQSSYNEQFF. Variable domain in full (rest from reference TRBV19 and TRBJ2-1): DGGITQSPKYLFRKEGQNVTLSCEQNLNHDAMYWYRQDPGQGLRLIYYSQIVNDFQKGDIAEGYSVSREKKESFPLTVTSAQKNPTAFYLCASSSRTSGGQSSYNEQFFGPGTRLTVL.

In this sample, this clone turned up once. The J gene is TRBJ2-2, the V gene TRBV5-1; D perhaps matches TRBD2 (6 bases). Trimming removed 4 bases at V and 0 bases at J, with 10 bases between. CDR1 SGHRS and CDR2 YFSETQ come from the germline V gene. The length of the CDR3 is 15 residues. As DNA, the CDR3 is TGCGCCAGCAGCCTTAGCGGAGCGAACACCGGGGAGCTGTTTTTT. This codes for CASSLSGANTGELFF. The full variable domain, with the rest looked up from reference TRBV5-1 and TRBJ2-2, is KAGVTQTPRYLIKTRGQQVTLSCSPISGHRSVSWYQQTPGQGLQFLFEYFSETQRNKGNFPGRFSGRQFSNSRSEMNVSTLELGDSALYLCASSLSGANTGELFFGEGSRLTVL.

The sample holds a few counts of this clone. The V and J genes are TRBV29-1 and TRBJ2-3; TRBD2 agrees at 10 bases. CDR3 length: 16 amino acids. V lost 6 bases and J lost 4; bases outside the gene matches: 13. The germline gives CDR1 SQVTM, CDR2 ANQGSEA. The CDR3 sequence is CSVPPLSGGASDTQYF. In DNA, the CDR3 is TGCAGCGTCCCCCCATTGAGCGGGGGGGCATCAGATACGCAGTATTTT.

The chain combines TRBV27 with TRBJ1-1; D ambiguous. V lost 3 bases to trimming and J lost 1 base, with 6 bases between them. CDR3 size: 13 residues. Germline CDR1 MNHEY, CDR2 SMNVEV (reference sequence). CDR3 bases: TGTGCCAGCAGTTTCCGTAGGAACACTGAAGCTTTCTTT. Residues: CASSFRRNTEAFF.

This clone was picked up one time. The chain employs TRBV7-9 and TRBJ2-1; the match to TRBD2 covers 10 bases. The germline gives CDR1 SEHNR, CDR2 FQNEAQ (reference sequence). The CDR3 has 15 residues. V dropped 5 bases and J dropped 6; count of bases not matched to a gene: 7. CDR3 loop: CASSPPAGGINEQFF. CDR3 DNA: TGTGCCAGCAGCCCCCCAGCGGGGGGGATCAATGAGCAGTTCTTC.

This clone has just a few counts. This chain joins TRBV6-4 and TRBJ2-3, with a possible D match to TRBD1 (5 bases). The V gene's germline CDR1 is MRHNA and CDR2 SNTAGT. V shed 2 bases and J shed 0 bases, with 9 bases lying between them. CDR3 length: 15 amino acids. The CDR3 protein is CASSDKAGSTDTQYF. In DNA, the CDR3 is TGTGCCAGCAGTGACAAGGCAGGGAGCACAGATACGCAGTATTTT.

Written as DNA, the CDR3 is TGTGCCAGCAGGGAGCGGGGGGGCCTCTACAATGAGCAGTTCTTC. Protein sequence: CASRERGGLYNEQFF. The gene calls are TRBV7-2 and TRBJ2-1, with 10 bases identical to TRBD2. V dropped 6 bases and J dropped 3; count of bases not matched to a gene: 5. The CDR3 has 15 amino acids. Germline CDR1 and CDR2: SGHTA and FQGNSA.